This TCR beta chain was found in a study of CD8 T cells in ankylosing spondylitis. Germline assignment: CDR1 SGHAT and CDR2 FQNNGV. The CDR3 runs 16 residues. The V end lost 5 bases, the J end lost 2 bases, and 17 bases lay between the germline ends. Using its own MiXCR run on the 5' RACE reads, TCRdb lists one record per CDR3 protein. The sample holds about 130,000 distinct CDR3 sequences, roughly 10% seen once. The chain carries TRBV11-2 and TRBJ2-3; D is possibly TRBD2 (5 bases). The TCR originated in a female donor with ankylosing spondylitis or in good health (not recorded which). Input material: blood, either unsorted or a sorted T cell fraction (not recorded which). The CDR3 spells CASSANPRGFTDTQYF. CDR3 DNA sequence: TGTGCCAGCAGCGCCAACCCACGGGGTTTCACAGATACGCAGTATTTT.